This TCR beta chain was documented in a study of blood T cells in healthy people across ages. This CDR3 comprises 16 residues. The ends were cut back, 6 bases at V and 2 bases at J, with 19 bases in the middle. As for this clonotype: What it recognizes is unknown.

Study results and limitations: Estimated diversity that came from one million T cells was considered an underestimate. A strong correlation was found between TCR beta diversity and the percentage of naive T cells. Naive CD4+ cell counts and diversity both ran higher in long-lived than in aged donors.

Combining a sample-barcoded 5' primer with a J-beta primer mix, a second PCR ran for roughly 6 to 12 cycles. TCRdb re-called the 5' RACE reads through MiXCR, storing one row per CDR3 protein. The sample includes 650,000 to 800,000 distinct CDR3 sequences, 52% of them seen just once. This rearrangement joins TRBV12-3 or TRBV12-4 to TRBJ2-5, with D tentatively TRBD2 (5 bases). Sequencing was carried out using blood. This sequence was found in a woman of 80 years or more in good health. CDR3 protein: CASRPSTLTGQETQYF. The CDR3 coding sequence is TGTGCCAGCAGACCCTCGACCTTGACGGGGCAAGAGACCCAGTACTTC.